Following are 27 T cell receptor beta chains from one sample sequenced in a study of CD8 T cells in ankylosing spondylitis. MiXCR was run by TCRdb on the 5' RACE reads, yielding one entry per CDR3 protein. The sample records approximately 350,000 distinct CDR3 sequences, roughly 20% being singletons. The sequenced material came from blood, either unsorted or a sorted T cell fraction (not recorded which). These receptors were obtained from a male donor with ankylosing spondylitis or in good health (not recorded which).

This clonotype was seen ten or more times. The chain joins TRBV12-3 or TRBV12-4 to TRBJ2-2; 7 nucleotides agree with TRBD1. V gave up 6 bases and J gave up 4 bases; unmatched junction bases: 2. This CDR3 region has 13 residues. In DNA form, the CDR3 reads TGTGCCAGCAGCCCAGGGGGCACCGGGGAGCTGTTTTTT. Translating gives CASSPGGTGELFF.

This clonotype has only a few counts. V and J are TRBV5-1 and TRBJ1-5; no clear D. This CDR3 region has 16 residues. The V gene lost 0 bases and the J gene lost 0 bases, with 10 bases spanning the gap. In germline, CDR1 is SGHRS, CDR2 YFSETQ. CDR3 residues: CASSLGPDYSNQPQHF. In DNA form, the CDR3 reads TGCGCCAGCAGCTTGGGGCCAGATTATAGCAATCAGCCCCAGCATTTT. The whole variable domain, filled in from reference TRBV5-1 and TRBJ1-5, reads KAGVTQTPRYLIKTRGQQVTLSCSPISGHRSVSWYQQTPGQGLQFLFEYFSETQRNKGNFPGRFSGRQFSNSRSEMNVSTLELGDSALYLCASSLGPDYSNQPQHFGDGTRLSIL.

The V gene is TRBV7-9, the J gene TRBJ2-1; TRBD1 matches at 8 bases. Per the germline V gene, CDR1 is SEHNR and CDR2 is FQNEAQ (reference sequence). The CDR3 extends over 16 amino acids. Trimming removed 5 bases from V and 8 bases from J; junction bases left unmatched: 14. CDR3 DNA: TGTGCCAGCAGCACCCCAAGCGCAGGGGGCTGGGATGAGCAGTTCTTC. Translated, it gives CASSTPSAGGWDEQFF.

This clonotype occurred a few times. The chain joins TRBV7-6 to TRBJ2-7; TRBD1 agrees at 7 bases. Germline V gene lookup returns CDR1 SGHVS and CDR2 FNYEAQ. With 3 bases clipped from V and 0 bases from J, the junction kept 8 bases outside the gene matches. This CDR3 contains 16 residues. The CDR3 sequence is CASSFSKDRSSYEQYF. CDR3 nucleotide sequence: TGTGCCAGCAGCTTTTCGAAGGACAGGAGCTCCTACGAGCAGTACTTC.

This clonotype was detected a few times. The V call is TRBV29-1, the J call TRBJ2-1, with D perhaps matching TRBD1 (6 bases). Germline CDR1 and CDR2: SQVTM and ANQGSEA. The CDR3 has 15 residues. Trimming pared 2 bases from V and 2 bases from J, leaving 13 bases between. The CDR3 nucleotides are TGCAGCGTTGAACCACAGGGCAGGGCCTACAATGAGCAGTTCTTC. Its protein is CSVEPQGRAYNEQFF.

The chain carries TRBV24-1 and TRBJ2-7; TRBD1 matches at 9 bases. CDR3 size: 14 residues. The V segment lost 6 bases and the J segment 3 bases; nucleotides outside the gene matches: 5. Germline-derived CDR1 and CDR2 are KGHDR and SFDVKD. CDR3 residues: CATSHGTGIYEQYF. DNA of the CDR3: TGTGCCACCAGTCATGGGACAGGGATCTACGAGCAGTACTTC.

For the CDR3, the DNA is TGTGCCAGCAGCCCGGGTCCTCCGAGTGAAGCTTTCTTT. This codes for CASSPGPPSEAFF. V usage is TRBV13 and J usage is TRBJ1-1; D gene uncertain. The CDR3 has 13 amino acids. Germline-derived CDR1 and CDR2 are PRHDT and FYEKMQ (reference sequence). Trimming pared 5 bases from V and 7 bases from J, leaving 14 bases between.

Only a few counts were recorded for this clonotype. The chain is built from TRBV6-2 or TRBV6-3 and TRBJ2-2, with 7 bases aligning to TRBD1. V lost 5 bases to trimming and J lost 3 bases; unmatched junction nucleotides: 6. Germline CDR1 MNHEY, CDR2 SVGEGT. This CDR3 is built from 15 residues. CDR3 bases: TGTGCCAGCAGTGCACAGGGGTGGTACACCGGGGAGCTGTTTTTT. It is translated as CASSAQGWYTGELFF.

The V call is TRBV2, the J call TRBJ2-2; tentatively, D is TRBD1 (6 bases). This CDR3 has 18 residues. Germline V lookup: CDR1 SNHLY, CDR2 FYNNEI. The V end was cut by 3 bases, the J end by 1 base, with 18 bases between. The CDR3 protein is CASSDTWVGTRNTGELFF. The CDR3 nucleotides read TGTGCCAGCAGTGACACGTGGGTCGGGACAAGGAACACCGGGGAGCTGTTTTTT.

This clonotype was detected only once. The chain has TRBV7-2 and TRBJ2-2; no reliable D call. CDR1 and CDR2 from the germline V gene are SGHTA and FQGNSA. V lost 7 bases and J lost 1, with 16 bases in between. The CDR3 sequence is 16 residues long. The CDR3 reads CASTQPDALNTGELFF. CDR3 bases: TGTGCCAGCACCCAACCGGACGCCTTGAACACCGGGGAGCTGTTTTTT.

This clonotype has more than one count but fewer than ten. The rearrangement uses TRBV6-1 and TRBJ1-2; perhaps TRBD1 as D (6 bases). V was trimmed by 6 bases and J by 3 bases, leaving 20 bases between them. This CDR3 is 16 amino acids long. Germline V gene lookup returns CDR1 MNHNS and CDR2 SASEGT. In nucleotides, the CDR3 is TGTGCCAGCAGCGAGAACGTGGGGGCGCGGGACTATGGCTACACCTTC. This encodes CASSENVGARDYGYTF.

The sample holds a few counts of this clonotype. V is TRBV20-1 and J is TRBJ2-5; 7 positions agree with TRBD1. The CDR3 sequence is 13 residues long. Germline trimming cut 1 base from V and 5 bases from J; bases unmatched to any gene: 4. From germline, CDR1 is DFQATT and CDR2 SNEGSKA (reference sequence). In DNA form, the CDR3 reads TGCAGTGCTAGAGGACAGGGCTGGGAGACCCAGTACTTC. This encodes CSARGQGWETQYF.

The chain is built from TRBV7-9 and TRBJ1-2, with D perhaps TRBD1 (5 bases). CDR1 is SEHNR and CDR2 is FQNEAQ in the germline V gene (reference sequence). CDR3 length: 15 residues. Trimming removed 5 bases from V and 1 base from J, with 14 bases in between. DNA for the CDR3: TGTGCCAGCAGCGCCCCGGGACGGAGTAACTATGGCTACACCTTC. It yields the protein CASSAPGRSNYGYTF. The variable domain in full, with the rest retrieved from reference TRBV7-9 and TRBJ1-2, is DTGVSQNPRHKITKRGQNVTFRCDPISEHNRLYWYRQTLGQGPEFLTYFQNEAQLEKSRLLSDRFSAERPKGSFSTLEIQRTEQGDSAMYLCASSAPGRSNYGYTFGSGTRLTVV.

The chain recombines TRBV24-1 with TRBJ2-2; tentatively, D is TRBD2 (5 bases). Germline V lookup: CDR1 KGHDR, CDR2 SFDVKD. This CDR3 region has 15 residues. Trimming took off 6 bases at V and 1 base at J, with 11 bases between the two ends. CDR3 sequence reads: CATSLGGWNTGELFF. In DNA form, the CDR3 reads TGTGCCACCAGTCTCGGAGGCTGGAACACCGGGGAGCTGTTTTTT.

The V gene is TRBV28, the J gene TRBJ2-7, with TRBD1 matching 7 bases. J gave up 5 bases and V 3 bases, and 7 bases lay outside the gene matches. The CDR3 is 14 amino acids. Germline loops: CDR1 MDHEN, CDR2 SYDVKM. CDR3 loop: CASSLWQGDDEQYF. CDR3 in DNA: TGTGCCAGCAGTTTGTGGCAGGGGGACGACGAGCAGTACTTC. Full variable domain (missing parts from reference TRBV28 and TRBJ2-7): DVKVTQSSRYLVKRTGEKVFLECVQDMDHENMFWYRQDPGLGLRLIYFSYDVKMKEKGDIPEGYSVSREKKERFSLILESASTNQTSMYLCASSLWQGDDEQYFGPGTRLTVT.

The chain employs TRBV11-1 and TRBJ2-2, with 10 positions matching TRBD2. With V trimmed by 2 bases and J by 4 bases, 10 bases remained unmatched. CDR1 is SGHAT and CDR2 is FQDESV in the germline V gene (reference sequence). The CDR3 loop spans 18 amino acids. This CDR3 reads CASSLTPGLATGTGELFF. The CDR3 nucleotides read TGTGCCAGCAGCTTAACACCGGGACTAGCGACGGGCACCGGGGAGCTGTTTTTT.

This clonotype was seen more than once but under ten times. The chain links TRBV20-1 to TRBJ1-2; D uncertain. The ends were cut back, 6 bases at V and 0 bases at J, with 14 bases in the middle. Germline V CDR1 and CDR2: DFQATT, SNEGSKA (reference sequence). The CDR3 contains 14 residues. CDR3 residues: CSAAAGSPNYGYTF. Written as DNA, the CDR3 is TGCAGTGCCGCTGCGGGGTCTCCTAACTATGGCTACACCTTC.

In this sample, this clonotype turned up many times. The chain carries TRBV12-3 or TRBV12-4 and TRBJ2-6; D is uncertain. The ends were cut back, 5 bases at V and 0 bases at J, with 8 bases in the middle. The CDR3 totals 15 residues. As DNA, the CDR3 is TGTGCCAGCAGTGGGCGAAGCTCTGGGGCCAACGTCCTGACTTTC. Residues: CASSGRSSGANVLTF.

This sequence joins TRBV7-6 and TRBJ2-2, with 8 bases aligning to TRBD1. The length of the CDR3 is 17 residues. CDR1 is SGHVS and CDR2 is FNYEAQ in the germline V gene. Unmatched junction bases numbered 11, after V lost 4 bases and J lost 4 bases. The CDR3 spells CASSYLQGADSTGELFF. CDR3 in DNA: TGTGCCAGCAGCTATTTGCAGGGGGCGGATAGCACCGGGGAGCTGTTTTTT.

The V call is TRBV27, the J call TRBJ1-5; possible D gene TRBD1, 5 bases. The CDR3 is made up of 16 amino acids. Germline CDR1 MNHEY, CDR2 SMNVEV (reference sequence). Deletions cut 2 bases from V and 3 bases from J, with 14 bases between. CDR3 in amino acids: CASSLIGEAHNQPQHF. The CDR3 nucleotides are TGTGCCAGCAGTTTAATAGGGGAAGCACACAATCAGCCCCAGCATTTT.

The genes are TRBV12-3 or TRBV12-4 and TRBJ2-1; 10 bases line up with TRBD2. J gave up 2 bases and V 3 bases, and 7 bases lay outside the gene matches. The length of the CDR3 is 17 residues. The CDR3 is CASSLFLAGAPYNEQFF. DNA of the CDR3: TGTGCCAGCAGTTTGTTCCTAGCGGGGGCCCCCTACAATGAGCAGTTCTTC.

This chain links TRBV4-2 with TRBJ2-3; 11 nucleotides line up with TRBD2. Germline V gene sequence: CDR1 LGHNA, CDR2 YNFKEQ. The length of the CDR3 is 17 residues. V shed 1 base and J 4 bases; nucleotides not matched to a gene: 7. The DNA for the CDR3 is TGTGCCAGCAGCCAAGTCGTAAAGGGACTAGCGGCAGATACGCAGTATTTT. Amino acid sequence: CASSQVVKGLAADTQYF.

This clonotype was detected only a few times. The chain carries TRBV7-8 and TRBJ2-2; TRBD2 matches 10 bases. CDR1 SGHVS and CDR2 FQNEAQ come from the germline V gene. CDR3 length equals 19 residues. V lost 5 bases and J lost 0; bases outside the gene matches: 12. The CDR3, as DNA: TGTGCCAGCAGCGCCGAACGTCTAGCGGGGGAGACGAACACCGGGGAGCTGTTTTTT. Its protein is CASSAERLAGETNTGELFF.

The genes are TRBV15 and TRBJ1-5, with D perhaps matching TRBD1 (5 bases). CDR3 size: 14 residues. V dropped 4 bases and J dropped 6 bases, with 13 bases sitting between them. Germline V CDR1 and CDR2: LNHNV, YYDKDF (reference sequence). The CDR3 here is CATSTTFGGQPQHF. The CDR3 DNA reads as TGTGCCACCAGCACCACCTTTGGGGGTCAGCCCCAGCATTTT.

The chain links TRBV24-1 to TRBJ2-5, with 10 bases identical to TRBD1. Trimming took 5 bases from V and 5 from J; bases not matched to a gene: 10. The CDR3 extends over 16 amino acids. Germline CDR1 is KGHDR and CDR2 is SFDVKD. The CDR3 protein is CATSGVSTGGRETQYF. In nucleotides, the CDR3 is TGTGCCACCAGTGGGGTTTCGACAGGGGGCCGGGAGACCCAGTACTTC.

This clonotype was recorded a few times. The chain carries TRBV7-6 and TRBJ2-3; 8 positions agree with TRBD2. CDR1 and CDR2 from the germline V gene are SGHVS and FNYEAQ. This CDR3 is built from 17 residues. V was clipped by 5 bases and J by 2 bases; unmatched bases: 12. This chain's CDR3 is CASSPPLGRGATDTQYF. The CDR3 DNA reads TGTGCCAGCAGCCCCCCCTTGGGGCGGGGGGCCACAGATACGCAGTATTTT.

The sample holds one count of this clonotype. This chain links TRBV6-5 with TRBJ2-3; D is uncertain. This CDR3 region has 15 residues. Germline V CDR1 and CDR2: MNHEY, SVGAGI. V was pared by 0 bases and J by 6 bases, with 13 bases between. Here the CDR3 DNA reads TGTGCCAGCAGTTACTCCGTATCGGGTGGGGATACGCAGTATTTT. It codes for CASSYSVSGGDTQYF.